Described below is a single T cell receptor (beta chain) sequence and its context. Its antigen remains unknown. Unique molecular identifiers tagged individual cDNA molecules. TCRdb reprocessed the 5' RACE reads via MiXCR and lists one record per CDR3 protein. This table holds about 62,000 distinct CDR3 sequences, almost 9.5% found once. This sample was included in a study of early T cells in non-severe SARS-CoV-2 infection. Study-level information: Sequenced material consisted of bulk RNA (from unsorted whole blood), and chains were unpaired.

Whole-study findings and limits: Private and CD4 specificities were missed by VDJdb matching, which favored anti-spike CD8 responses.

This CDR3 is 16 amino acids long. V was pared by 5 bases and J by 5 bases, with 5 bases of the junction left unmatched. The receptor was derived from an adult who was a healthcare worker with PCR-confirmed SARS-CoV-2 infection or an uninfected control (not recorded which). The rearrangement links TRBV12-3 or TRBV12-4 to TRBJ2-2, with 13 nucleotides matching TRBD2. The specimen was whole blood. The CDR3 protein is CASSPGLAGETGELFF. The CDR3 DNA reads as TGTGCCAGCAGTCCCGGACTAGCGGGGGAAACCGGGGAGCTGTTTTTT.